This is a list of T cell receptor beta chains from one sample in a study of T-cell memory formation after mild COVID-19. Using its own MiXCR run on the 5' RACE reads, TCRdb lists one record per CDR3 protein. This table holds about 430,000 distinct CDR3 sequences, 20% to 25% found once. The sample comprised PBMCs or a T cell subset sorted from them (not recorded which). The receptors come from an adult woman who had mild COVID-19 (a few samples of this study predate the infection). Cell type and time point are not known. Both conserved end residues are part of each CDR3. A D gene is named only where the DNA matches it firmly. For some rows the clone size is stated as once, few or many, or as a class when expanded; others skip it.

d_call: -; j_call: TRBJ2-2; v_call: TRBV6-6; clone_size: -; cdr3_aa: CASSYSRFGTGELFF; cdr3_nt: TGTGCCAGCAGTTACTCTCGTTTTGGCACCGGGGAGCTGTTTTTT
d_call: TRBD2; j_call: TRBJ2-1; v_call: TRBV11-2; clone_size: -; cdr3_aa: CASSLPGLADSYNEQFF; cdr3_nt: TGTGCCAGCAGCTTACCGGGACTAGCGGACTCCTACAATGAGCAGTTCTTC
d_call: -; j_call: TRBJ2-3; v_call: TRBV6-4; clone_size: -; cdr3_aa: CASSDEGGLNTDTQYF; cdr3_nt: TGTGCCAGCAGTGACGAGGGCGGGCTAAACACAGATACGCAGTATTTT
d_call: -; j_call: TRBJ1-6; v_call: TRBV5-1; clone_size: -; cdr3_aa: CASSLVAGANSPLHF; cdr3_nt: TGCGCCAGCAGCTTGGTCGCGGGGGCGAATTCACCCCTCCACTTT
d_call: -; j_call: TRBJ1-2; v_call: TRBV5-1; clone_size: -; cdr3_aa: CASSPGGSWYGYTF; cdr3_nt: TGCGCCAGCAGCCCCGGGGGGTCGTGGTATGGCTACACCTTC
d_call: -; j_call: TRBJ1-1; v_call: TRBV5-6; clone_size: -; cdr3_aa: CASSLWRYGEAFF; cdr3_nt: TGTGCCAGCAGCTTGTGGCGATATGGTGAAGCTTTCTTT
d_call: -; j_call: TRBJ2-1; v_call: TRBV15; clone_size: few; cdr3_aa: CATSRIVVTYNEQFF; cdr3_nt: TGTGCCACCAGCAGAATAGTGGTTACCTACAATGAGCAGTTCTTC
d_call: -; j_call: TRBJ1-1; v_call: TRBV7-3; clone_size: -; cdr3_aa: CASSLQGMATTEAFF; cdr3_nt: TGTGCCAGCAGCTTACAGGGGATGGCGACCACTGAAGCTTTCTTT
d_call: -; j_call: TRBJ2-7; v_call: TRBV7-9; clone_size: many; cdr3_aa: CASSLVEGPYEQYF; cdr3_nt: TGTGCCAGCAGCTTAGTGGAGGGGCCCTACGAGCAGTACTTC
d_call: -; j_call: TRBJ2-1; v_call: TRBV7-3; clone_size: -; cdr3_aa: CASSLTPRDEQFF; cdr3_nt: TGTGCCAGCAGCTTAACCCCGCGTGATGAGCAGTTCTTC
d_call: -; j_call: TRBJ1-1; v_call: TRBV6-2/TRBV6-3; clone_size: few; cdr3_aa: CASSYPQLTEAFF; cdr3_nt: TGTGCCAGCAGTTACCCCCAACTCACTGAAGCTTTCTTT
d_call: -; j_call: TRBJ2-7; v_call: TRBV7-2; clone_size: many; cdr3_aa: CASSLGWRDEQYF; cdr3_nt: TGTGCCAGCAGCTTAGGGTGGAGGGACGAGCAGTACTTC
d_call: TRBD2; j_call: TRBJ2-7; v_call: TRBV2; clone_size: -; cdr3_aa: CASSERLAEAYEQYF; cdr3_nt: TGTGCCAGCAGTGAGCGGCTAGCGGAAGCCTACGAGCAGTACTTC
d_call: TRBD2; j_call: TRBJ2-5; v_call: TRBV12-3/TRBV12-4; clone_size: many; cdr3_aa: CASSLAGGSTQYF; cdr3_nt: TGTGCCAGCAGTCTAGCGGGAGGTTCTACCCAGTACTTC
d_call: -; j_call: TRBJ2-1; v_call: TRBV12-3/TRBV12-4; clone_size: few; cdr3_aa: CASSLDPMNEQFF; cdr3_nt: TGTGCCAGCAGTTTAGATCCGATGAATGAGCAGTTCTTC
d_call: -; j_call: TRBJ2-1; v_call: TRBV5-5; clone_size: -; cdr3_aa: CASSLTGPESPRFF; cdr3_nt: TGTGCCAGCAGCTTGACTGGACCTGAGAGCCCCCGGTTCTTC
d_call: -; j_call: TRBJ2-2; v_call: TRBV24-1; clone_size: -; cdr3_aa: CATSDDRQVTGELFF; cdr3_nt: TGTGCCACCAGTGATGACCGACAGGTCACCGGGGAGCTGTTTTTT
d_call: -; j_call: TRBJ2-3; v_call: TRBV20-1; clone_size: once; cdr3_aa: CSARAPDTQYF; cdr3_nt: TGCAGTGCTAGAGCCCCAGATACGCAGTATTTT
d_call: TRBD1; j_call: TRBJ2-7; v_call: TRBV6-5; clone_size: -; cdr3_aa: CASRALSGGNEQYF; cdr3_nt: TGTGCCAGCAGAGCTCTTTCAGGGGGCAACGAGCAGTACTTC
d_call: -; j_call: TRBJ1-2; v_call: TRBV6-5; clone_size: -; cdr3_aa: CASSYSRGGNGYTF; cdr3_nt: TGTGCCAGCAGTTACTCTAGAGGGGGGAATGGCTACACCTTC
d_call: TRBD1; j_call: TRBJ2-7; v_call: TRBV4-2; clone_size: -; cdr3_aa: CASSEDLPGQFYEQYF; cdr3_nt: TGTGCCAGCAGCGAAGACCTTCCGGGACAGTTCTACGAGCAGTACTTC
d_call: -; j_call: TRBJ2-7; v_call: TRBV9; clone_size: -; cdr3_aa: CASSVDGSAFYEQYF; cdr3_nt: TGTGCCAGCAGCGTAGACGGGTCAGCCTTCTACGAGCAGTACTTC
d_call: -; j_call: TRBJ1-6; v_call: TRBV18; clone_size: -; cdr3_aa: CASSQERGQGNSPLHF; cdr3_nt: TGTGCCAGCTCGCAGGAAAGAGGGCAGGGGAATTCACCCCTCCACTTT
d_call: -; j_call: TRBJ1-1; v_call: TRBV19; clone_size: -; cdr3_aa: CASSAQGWRTEAFF; cdr3_nt: TGTGCCAGTAGTGCTCAGGGATGGCGCACTGAAGCTTTCTTT